Here is one TCR beta chain with its context. Its specificity is unknown. The data originate from a study of cytomegalovirus exposure and HLA in healthy donors. Germline lookup yields CDR1 LGHNA and CDR2 YSLEER. The CDR3 is made up of 13 amino acids. With 0 bases removed from V and 11 bases from J, the gap between germline ends came to 12 bases. Study results and limitations: Later genetic work tied a missense DCLRE1C variant to beta-chain V and J trimming.

The primer mix had 60 Vbeta and 13 Jbeta primers. The assay was immunoSEQ multiplex PCR, and TCRdb's table has in-frame clones only and misses some. The table lists approximately 150,000 clones, 60% to 70% of them singletons. The sample taken for sequencing was PBMCs. J is TRBJ2-3 and V is TRBV4-3; maybe TRBD2 (5 bases). The sequence came from a woman aged 60-75 years in good health and CMV-seropositive. CDR3 bases: TGCGCCAGCAGCCAAGAGATGGGAGTTAGGCAGTATTTT. This codes for CASSQEMGVRQYF.